This TCR beta chain was found in a study of blood T cell repertoires in COVID-19. Assay used: immunoSEQ multiplex PCR; TCRdb lists only in-frame clones, some missing. The table has some 150,000 clones, less than 90% seen once. From germline, CDR1 is SGHAT and CDR2 FQNNGV. The CDR3 is 13 amino acids. Trimming took 5 bases from V and 4 from J, leaving 12 bases between them. The TCR originated in a woman between 55 and 75 years old with COVID-19, enrolled during active disease. Specimen: peripheral blood. The J gene is TRBJ2-7, the V gene TRBV11-2; the D gene is possibly TRBD2 (6 bases). CDR3 DNA: TGTGCCAGCAGCATCGGGAGTGGGTACGAGCAGTACTTC. Translation gives CASSIGSGYEQYF. The full variable domain, rest sourced from reference TRBV11-2 and TRBJ2-7, is EAGVAQSPRYKIIEKRQSVAFWCNPISGHATLYWYQQILGQGPKLLIQFQNNGVVDDSQLPKDRFSAERLKGVDSTLKIQPAKLEDSAVYLCASSIGSGYEQYFGPGTRLTVT.